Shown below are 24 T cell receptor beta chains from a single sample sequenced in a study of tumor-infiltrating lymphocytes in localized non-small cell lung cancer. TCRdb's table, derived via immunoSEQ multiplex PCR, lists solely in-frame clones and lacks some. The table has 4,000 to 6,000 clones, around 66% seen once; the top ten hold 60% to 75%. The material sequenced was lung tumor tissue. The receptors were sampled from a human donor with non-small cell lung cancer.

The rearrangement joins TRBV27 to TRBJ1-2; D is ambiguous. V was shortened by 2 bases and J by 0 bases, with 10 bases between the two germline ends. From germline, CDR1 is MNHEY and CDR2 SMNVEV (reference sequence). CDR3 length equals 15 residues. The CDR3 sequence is CASSLGQTANYGYTF. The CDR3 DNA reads TGTGCCAGCAGTTTAGGCCAGACTGCTAACTATGGCTACACCTTC.

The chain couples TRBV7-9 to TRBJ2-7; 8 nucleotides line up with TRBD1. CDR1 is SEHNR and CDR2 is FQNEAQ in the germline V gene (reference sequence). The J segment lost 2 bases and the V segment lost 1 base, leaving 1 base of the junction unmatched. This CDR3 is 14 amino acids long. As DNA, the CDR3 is TGTGCCAGCAGCTTAGTGGGACAGGCCTACGAGCAGTACTTC. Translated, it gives CASSLVGQAYEQYF.

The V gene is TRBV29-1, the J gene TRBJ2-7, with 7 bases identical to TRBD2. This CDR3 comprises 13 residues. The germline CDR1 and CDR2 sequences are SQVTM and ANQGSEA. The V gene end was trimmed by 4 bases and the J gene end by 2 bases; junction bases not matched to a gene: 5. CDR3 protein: CSVAGGKTYEQYF. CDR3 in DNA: TGCAGCGTTGCCGGGGGGAAAACCTACGAGCAGTACTTC.

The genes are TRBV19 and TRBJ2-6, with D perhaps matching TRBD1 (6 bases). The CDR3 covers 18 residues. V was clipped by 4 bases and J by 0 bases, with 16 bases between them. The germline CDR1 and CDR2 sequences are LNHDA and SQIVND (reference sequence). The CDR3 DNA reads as TGTGCCAGTAGTACCCGCAGGGGCGCCTCCTCTGGGGCCAACGTCCTGACTTTC. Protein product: CASSTRRGASSGANVLTF.

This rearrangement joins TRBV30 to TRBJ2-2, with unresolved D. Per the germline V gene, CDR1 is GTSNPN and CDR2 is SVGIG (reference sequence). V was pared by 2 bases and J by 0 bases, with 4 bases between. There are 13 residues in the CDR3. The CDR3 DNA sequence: TGTGCCTGGAGTCCACCGAACACCGGGGAGCTGTTTTTT. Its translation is CAWSPPNTGELFF.

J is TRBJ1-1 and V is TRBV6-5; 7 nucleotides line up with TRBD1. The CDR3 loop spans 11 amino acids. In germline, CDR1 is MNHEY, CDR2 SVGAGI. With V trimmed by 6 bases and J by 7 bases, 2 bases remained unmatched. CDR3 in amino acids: CASRGTVEAFF. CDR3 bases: TGTGCCAGCAGAGGGACAGTTGAAGCTTTCTTT.

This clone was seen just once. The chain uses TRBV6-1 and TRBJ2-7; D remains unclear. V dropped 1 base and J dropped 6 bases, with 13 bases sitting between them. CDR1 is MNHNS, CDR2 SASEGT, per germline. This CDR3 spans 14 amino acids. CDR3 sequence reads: CASSEGPGFREQYF. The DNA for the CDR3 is TGTGCCAGCAGTGAAGGACCCGGGTTTCGCGAGCAGTACTTC.

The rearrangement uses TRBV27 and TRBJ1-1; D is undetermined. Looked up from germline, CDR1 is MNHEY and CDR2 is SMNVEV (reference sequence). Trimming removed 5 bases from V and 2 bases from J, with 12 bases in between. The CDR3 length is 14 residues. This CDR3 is CASSPRTENTEAFF. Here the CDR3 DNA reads TGTGCCAGCAGTCCGCGGACGGAAAACACTGAAGCTTTCTTT.

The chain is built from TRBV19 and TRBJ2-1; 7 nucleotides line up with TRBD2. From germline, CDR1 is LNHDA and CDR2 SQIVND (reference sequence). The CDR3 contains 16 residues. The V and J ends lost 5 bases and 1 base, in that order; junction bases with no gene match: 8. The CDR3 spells CASSPRGSGSYNEQFF. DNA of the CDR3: TGTGCCAGTAGTCCCCGGGGTAGCGGGTCCTACAATGAGCAGTTCTTC.

CDR3 in amino acids: CAISDHYGGNEQFF. The CDR3 DNA reads TGTGCCATCAGTGATCACTACGGAGGCAATGAGCAGTTCTTC. The chain couples TRBV10-3 to TRBJ2-1; D perhaps matches TRBD2 (5 bases). The length of the CDR3 is 14 residues. Trimming removed 3 bases at V and 6 bases at J, with 12 bases between. Germline assignment: CDR1 ENHRY and CDR2 SYGVKD.

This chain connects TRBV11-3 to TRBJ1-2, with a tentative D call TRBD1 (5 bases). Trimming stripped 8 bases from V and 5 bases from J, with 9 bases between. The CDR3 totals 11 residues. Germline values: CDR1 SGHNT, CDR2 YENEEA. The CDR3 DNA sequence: TGTGCCAGCGGGACGGCTTATGGCTACACCTTC. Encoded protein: CASGTAYGYTF.

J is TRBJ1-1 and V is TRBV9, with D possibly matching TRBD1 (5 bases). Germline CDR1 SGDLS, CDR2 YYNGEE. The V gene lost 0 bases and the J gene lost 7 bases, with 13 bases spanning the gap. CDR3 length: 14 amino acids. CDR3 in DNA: TGTGCCAGCAGCGTAGCTTTGGGGGAGAGTGAAGCTTTCTTT. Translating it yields CASSVALGESEAFF.

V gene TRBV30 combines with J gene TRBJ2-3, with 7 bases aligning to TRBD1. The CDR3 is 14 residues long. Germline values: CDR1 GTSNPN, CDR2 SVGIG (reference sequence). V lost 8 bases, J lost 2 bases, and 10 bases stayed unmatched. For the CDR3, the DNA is TGTGCCCGAGACAGGGAATCCTACACAGATACGCAGTATTTT. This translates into CARDRESYTDTQYF.

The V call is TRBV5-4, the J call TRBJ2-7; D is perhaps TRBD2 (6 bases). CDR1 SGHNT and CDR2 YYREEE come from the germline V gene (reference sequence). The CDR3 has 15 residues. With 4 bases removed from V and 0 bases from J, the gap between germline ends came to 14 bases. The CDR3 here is CASSRPAGSSYEQYF. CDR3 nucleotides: TGTGCCAGCAGCCGCCCCGCGGGGAGCTCCTACGAGCAGTACTTC.

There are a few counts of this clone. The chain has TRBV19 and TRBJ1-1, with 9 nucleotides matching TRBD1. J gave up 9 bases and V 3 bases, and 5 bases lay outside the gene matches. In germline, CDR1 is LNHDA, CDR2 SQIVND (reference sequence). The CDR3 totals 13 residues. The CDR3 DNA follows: TGTGCCAGTAGTATCGAACAGGGGGCACAAGCTTTCTTT. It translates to CASSIEQGAQAFF.

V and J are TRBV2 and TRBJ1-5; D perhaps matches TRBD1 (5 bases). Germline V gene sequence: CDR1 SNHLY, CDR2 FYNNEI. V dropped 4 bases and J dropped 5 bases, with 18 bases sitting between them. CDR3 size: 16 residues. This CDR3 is CASSGRGRMGDQPQHF. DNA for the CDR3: TGTGCCAGCAGTGGGAGGGGCAGGATGGGGGATCAGCCCCAGCATTTT.

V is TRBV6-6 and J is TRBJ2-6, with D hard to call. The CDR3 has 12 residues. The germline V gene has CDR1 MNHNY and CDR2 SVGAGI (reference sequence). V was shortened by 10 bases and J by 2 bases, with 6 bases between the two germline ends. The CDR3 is CATMAGANVLTF. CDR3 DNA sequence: TGTGCCACCATGGCTGGGGCCAACGTCCTGACTTTC.

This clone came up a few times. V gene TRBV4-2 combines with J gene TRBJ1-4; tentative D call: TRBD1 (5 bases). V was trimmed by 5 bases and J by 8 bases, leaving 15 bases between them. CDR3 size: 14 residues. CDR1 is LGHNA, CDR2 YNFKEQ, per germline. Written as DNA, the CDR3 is TGTGCCAGCAGCTTAAGGGACGGTATCGAAAAACTGTTTTTT. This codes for CASSLRDGIEKLFF.

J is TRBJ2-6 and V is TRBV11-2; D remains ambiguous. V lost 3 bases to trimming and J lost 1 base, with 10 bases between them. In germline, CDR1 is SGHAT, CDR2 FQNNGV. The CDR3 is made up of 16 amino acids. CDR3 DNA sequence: TGTGCCAGCAGCTTTTCCGTCTGGTCTGGGGCCAACGTCCTGACTTTC. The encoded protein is CASSFSVWSGANVLTF.

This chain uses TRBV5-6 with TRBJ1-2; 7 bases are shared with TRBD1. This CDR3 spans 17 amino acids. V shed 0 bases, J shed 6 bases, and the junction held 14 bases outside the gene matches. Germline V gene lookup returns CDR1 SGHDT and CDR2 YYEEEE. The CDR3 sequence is CASSLDRGRLFVDGYTF. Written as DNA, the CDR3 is TGTGCCAGCAGCTTGGATAGGGGGCGGTTGTTTGTCGATGGCTACACCTTC.

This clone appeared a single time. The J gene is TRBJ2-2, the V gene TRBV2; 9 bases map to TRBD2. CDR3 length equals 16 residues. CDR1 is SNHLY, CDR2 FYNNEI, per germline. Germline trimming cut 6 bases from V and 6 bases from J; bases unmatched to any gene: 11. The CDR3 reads CASRTPSGVGAGELFF. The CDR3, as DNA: TGTGCCAGCAGGACCCCTAGCGGGGTCGGTGCCGGGGAGCTGTTTTTT.

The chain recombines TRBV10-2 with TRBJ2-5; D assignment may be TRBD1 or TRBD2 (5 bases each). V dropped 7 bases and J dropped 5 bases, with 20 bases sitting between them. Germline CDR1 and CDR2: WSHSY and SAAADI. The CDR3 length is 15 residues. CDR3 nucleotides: TGCGCCAGCACATCTCTGCCCAACTGGGGGGAGACCCAGTACTTC. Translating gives CASTSLPNWGETQYF.

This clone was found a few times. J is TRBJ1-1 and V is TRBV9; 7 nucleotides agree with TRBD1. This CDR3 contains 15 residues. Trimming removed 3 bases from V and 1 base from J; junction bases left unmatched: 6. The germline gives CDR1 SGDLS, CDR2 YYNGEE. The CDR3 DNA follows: TGTGCCAGCAGCGGACAGGGTTGGCAGAACACTGAAGCTTTCTTT. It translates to CASSGQGWQNTEAFF.

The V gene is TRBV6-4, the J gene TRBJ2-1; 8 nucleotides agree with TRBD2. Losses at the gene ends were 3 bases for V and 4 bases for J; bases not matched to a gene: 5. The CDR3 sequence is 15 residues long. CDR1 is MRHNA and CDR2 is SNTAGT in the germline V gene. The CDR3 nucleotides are TGTGCCAGCAGTGAAGGAGCGGGAGAGTACAATGAGCAGTTCTTC. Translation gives CASSEGAGEYNEQFF.